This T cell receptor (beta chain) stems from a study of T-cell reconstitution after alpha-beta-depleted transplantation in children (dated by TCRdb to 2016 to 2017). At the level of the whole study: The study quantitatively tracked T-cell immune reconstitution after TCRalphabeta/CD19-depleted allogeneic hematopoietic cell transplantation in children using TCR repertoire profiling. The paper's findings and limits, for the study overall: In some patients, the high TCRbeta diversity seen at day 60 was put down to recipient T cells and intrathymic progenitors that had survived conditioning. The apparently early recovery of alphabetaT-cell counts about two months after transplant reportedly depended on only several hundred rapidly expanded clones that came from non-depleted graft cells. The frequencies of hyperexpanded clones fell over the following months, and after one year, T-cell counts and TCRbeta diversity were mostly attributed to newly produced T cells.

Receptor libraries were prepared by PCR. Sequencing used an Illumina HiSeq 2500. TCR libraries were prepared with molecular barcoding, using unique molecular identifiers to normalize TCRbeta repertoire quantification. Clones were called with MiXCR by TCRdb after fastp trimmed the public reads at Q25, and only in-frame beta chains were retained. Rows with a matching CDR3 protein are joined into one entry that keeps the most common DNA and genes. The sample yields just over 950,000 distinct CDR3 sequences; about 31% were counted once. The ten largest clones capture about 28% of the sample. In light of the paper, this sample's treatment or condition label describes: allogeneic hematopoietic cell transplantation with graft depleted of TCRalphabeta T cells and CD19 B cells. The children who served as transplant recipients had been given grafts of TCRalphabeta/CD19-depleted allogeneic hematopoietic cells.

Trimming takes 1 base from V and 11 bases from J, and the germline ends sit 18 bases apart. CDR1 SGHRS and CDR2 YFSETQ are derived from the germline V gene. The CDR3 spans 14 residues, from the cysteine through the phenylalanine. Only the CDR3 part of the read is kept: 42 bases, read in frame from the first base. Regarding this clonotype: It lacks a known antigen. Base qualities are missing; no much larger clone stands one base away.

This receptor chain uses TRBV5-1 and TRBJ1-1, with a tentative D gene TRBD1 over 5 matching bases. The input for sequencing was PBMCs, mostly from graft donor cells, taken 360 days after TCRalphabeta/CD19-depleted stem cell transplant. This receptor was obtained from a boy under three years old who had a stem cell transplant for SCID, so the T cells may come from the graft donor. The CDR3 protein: CASSLLGVGQGAFF. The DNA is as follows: TGCGCCAGCAGCTTGTTGGGTGTGGGCCAGGGCGCTTTCTTT.